The 24 T cell receptor beta chains below were found in one sample sequenced in a study of PD-1 blockade in classical Hodgkin lymphoma. The protocol was immunoSEQ multiplex PCR, while the TCRdb copy is restricted to in-frame clones and leaves out a portion. The data hold about 19,000 clones, with over 80% observed a single time. The time point here: cycle 4 day 1 (C4D1), after less than 7 weeks of nivolumab. In every patient, relapse followed autologous stem cell transplantation, while exposure to brentuximab vedotin differed. Negative selection with magnetic separation was used to purify CD4+ T cells from thawed PBMCs. The source was CD4+ T cells from blood, collected before the fourth cycle of nivolumab. All receptors come from a human donor with classical Hodgkin lymphoma.

This clone has just one count. This sequence joins TRBV18 and TRBJ2-7, with 7 nucleotides matching TRBD1. Germline assignment: CDR1 KGHSH and CDR2 LQKENI. The CDR3 spans 13 residues. V lost 3 bases, J lost 6 bases, and 5 bases stayed unmatched. The CDR3 DNA follows: TGTGCCAGCTCACCGAAGGGGGCGGGCGAGCAGTACTTC. It codes for CASSPKGAGEQYF.

The rearrangement uses TRBV6-1 and TRBJ1-5, with D perhaps matching TRBD1 (6 bases). The CDR3 is 13 amino acids. The germline gives CDR1 MNHNS, CDR2 SASEGT. V was pared by 6 bases and J by 2 bases, with 8 bases between. CDR3 in amino acids: CASRNRGNQPQHF. In DNA form, the CDR3 reads TGTGCCAGCAGAAACAGGGGCAATCAGCCCCAGCATTTT.

This chain links TRBV6-6 with TRBJ1-5; D is undetermined. V shed 6 bases and J shed 7 bases, with 16 bases lying between them. This CDR3 has 14 amino acids. Germline assignment: CDR1 MNHNY and CDR2 SVGAGI (reference sequence). This CDR3 reads CASSEQYSRQPQHF. The CDR3, as DNA: TGTGCCAGCAGCGAACAGTATTCCCGGCAGCCCCAGCATTTT.

The rearrangement uses TRBV5-1 and TRBJ2-7, with TRBD2 identical over 11 bases. This CDR3 contains 14 residues. The ends lost 4 bases at V and 5 bases at J; junction bases unmatched: 5. Germline CDR1 and CDR2: SGHRS and YFSETQ. The CDR3 DNA reads TGCGCCAGCAGCAAAACTAGCGGGAGCAACGAGCAGTACTTC. Amino acids: CASSKTSGSNEQYF.

The chain links TRBV5-5 to TRBJ2-2; weak D call: TRBD1 (6 bases). Germline V gene lookup returns CDR1 SGHKS and CDR2 YYEKEE (reference sequence). V gave up 0 bases and J gave up 1 base, with 7 bases separating them. The CDR3 covers 15 residues. CDR3 in DNA: TGTGCCAGCAGCTTGGGAGGGGGGAACACCGGGGAGCTGTTTTTT. It translates to CASSLGGGNTGELFF.

This chain links TRBV27 with TRBJ1-2, with TRBD1 matching over 9 bases. CDR3 length: 15 residues. The V gene end was trimmed by 2 bases and the J gene end by 7 bases; junction bases not matched to a gene: 8. The V gene's germline CDR1 is MNHEY and CDR2 SMNVEV (reference sequence). In DNA, the CDR3 is TGTGCCAGCAGTTTAACCTCACAGGGGGCGGGTGGCTACACCTTC. This encodes CASSLTSQGAGGYTF.

This sequence joins TRBV7-6 and TRBJ2-2; D unresolved. The length of the CDR3 is 13 residues. In germline, CDR1 is SGHVS, CDR2 FNYEAQ. The V gene lost 5 bases and the J gene lost 4 bases, with 8 bases spanning the gap. CDR3 protein: CASSPKFTGELFF. The DNA for the CDR3 is TGTGCCAGCAGCCCAAAATTCACCGGGGAGCTGTTTTTT.

The chain has TRBV18 and TRBJ2-7; D is ambiguous. Germline values: CDR1 KGHSH, CDR2 LQKENI. Trimming took off 3 bases at V and 5 bases at J, with 8 bases between the two ends. This CDR3 has 12 residues. The CDR3 DNA follows: TGTGCCAGCTCACCCACACGGGACGAGCAGTACTTC. Translating gives CASSPTRDEQYF.

Written as DNA, the CDR3 is TGTGCCAGCAGCAGATCCGGGACTAGGGATTACAATGAGCAGTTCTTC. Its protein is CASSRSGTRDYNEQFF. The chain couples TRBV5-4 to TRBJ2-1; 8 bases are a match to TRBD2. The CDR3 is made up of 16 amino acids. Per the germline V gene, CDR1 is SGHNT and CDR2 is YYREEE (reference sequence). With V trimmed by 4 bases and J by 4 bases, 10 bases remained unmatched.

V is TRBV28 and J is TRBJ1-3; D ambiguous. The CDR3 totals 12 residues. Looked up from germline, CDR1 is MDHEN and CDR2 is SYDVKM. V was trimmed by 5 bases and J by 8 bases, leaving 10 bases between them. CDR3 DNA sequence: TGTGCCAGCAGTCTTACTCCTTACACCATATATTTT. Amino acid sequence: CASSLTPYTIYF.

This chain connects TRBV5-4 to TRBJ2-5, with D possibly being TRBD1 (6 bases). The CDR3 is 14 amino acids. Germline CDR1 is SGHNT and CDR2 is YYREEE (reference sequence). Trimming shortened V by 3 bases and J by 0 bases, and 9 bases separated the two germline ends. CDR3 sequence: CASSSGQNQETQYF. CDR3 bases: TGTGCCAGCAGCTCAGGACAGAACCAAGAGACCCAGTACTTC.

The chain recombines TRBV5-1 with TRBJ2-1; 10 bases map to TRBD2. CDR1 is SGHRS and CDR2 is YFSETQ in the germline V gene. V trimming: 4 bases; J trimming: 6 bases; junction bases outside the gene matches: 10. The CDR3 spans 16 residues. Written as DNA, the CDR3 is TGCGCCAGCAGCCCCTCTCTAGCGGGAGTGAGCAATGAGCAGTTCTTC. Translated: CASSPSLAGVSNEQFF. The full variable domain, with the rest looked up from reference TRBV5-1 and TRBJ2-1, is KAGVTQTPRYLIKTRGQQVTLSCSPISGHRSVSWYQQTPGQGLQFLFEYFSETQRNKGNFPGRFSGRQFSNSRSEMNVSTLELGDSALYLCASSPSLAGVSNEQFFGPGTRLTVL.

The V gene is TRBV11-2, the J gene TRBJ1-3, with D unclear. The germline V gene encodes CDR1 SGHAT and CDR2 FQNNGV. V was trimmed by 3 bases and J by 3 bases, leaving 6 bases between them. This CDR3 has 13 amino acids. The CDR3 DNA follows: TGTGCCAGCAGCTTGGCCGGTGGAAACACCATATATTTT. Protein product: CASSLAGGNTIYF.

The chain recombines TRBV6-5 with TRBJ1-5; possible D gene TRBD1, 5 bases. V dropped 2 bases and J dropped 7 bases, with 12 bases sitting between them. This CDR3 has 14 residues. Germline CDR1 and CDR2: MNHEY and SVGAGI. The CDR3 reads CASSYTRVGQPQHF. The CDR3 DNA reads TGTGCCAGCAGTTACACCAGGGTGGGGCAGCCCCAGCATTTT.

The gene calls are TRBV19 and TRBJ2-2; D is undetermined. The CDR3 extends over 16 amino acids. The ends were cut back, 1 base at V and 3 bases at J, with 12 bases in the middle. The germline V gene encodes CDR1 LNHDA and CDR2 SQIVND (reference sequence). In DNA form, the CDR3 reads TGTGCCAGTAGTATAGTAGGGCAGGAGTACACCGGGGAGCTGTTTTTT. It codes for CASSIVGQEYTGELFF.

V and J are TRBV2 and TRBJ1-4; 9 positions agree with TRBD1. The CDR3 totals 14 residues. V was clipped by 5 bases and J by 8 bases; unmatched bases: 6. Germline assignment: CDR1 SNHLY and CDR2 FYNNEI. CDR3 sequence (DNA): TGTGCCAGCAGTTTAACAGGGGGCGGAGAAAAACTGTTTTTT. Translated: CASSLTGGGEKLFF.

CDR3 nucleotide sequence: TGTGCCAGCAGTAGGACGGTGGCAGATACGCAGTATTTT. Translated, it gives CASSRTVADTQYF. The chain couples TRBV9 to TRBJ2-3; D gene ambiguous. Per germline, CDR1 SGDLS and CDR2 YYNGEE. CDR3 length: 13 amino acids. V was cut by 5 bases and J by 4 bases, with 11 bases left in between. Based on the CDR3 plus reference TRBV9 and TRBJ2-3, the full variable domain is DSGVTQTPKHLITATGQRVTLRCSPRSGDLSVYWYQQSLDQGLQFLIQYYNGEERAKGNILERFSAQQFPDLHSELNLSSLELGDSALYFCASSRTVADTQYFGPGTRLTVL.

This chain uses TRBV18 with TRBJ2-1; 7 nucleotides match TRBD2. Germline CDR1 and CDR2: KGHSH and LQKENI. CDR3 length: 17 amino acids. V gave up 2 bases and J gave up 8 bases; unmatched junction bases: 15. The chain's CDR3 is CASSPNRALSGNYEQFF. The CDR3 nucleotides are TGTGCCAGCTCACCAAATAGAGCCCTCAGCGGGAACTATGAGCAGTTCTTC.

This clone has more than one count but fewer than ten. The chain recombines TRBV7-9 with TRBJ1-5; D is unresolved. Germline CDR1 reads SEHNR; CDR2 reads FQNEAQ (reference sequence). The CDR3 length is 13 residues. With 3 bases removed from V and 4 bases from J, the gap between germline ends came to 7 bases. CDR3 sequence reads: CASSLTLNQPQHF. The DNA for the CDR3 is TGTGCCAGCAGCTTGACCTTAAATCAGCCCCAGCATTTT. The whole variable domain, remainder taken from reference TRBV7-9 and TRBJ1-5, is DTGVSQNPRHKITKRGQNVTFRCDPISEHNRLYWYRQTLGQGPEFLTYFQNEAQLEKSRLLSDRFSAERPKGSFSTLEIQRTEQGDSAMYLCASSLTLNQPQHFGDGTRLSIL.

The chain employs TRBV10-3 and TRBJ2-7; D remains unclear. There are 12 residues in the CDR3. Trimming shortened V by 1 base and J by 7 bases, and 8 bases separated the two germline ends. Germline assignment: CDR1 ENHRY and CDR2 SYGVKD. This CDR3 reads CAISEFPPEQYF. The CDR3 nucleotides are TGTGCCATCAGTGAGTTTCCCCCGGAGCAGTACTTC.

This clone is a singleton in its sample. V usage is TRBV15 and J usage is TRBJ2-7, with a tentative D call TRBD2 (5 bases). CDR1 LNHNV and CDR2 YYDKDF come from the germline V gene (reference sequence). This CDR3 region has 15 residues. V was shortened by 4 bases and J by 5 bases, with 18 bases between the two germline ends. CDR3 protein: CATSKGASLPDEQYF. DNA of the CDR3: TGTGCCACCAGCAAGGGAGCAAGCCTCCCCGACGAGCAGTACTTC.

A few counts support this clone. The chain recombines TRBV29-1 with TRBJ1-2, with D possibly being TRBD1 (6 bases). V was cut by 4 bases and J by 1 base, with 13 bases left in between. Germline assignment: CDR1 SQVTM and CDR2 ANQGSEA. The CDR3 is made up of 14 amino acids. The CDR3 spells CSVAPGGFNYGYTF. In DNA form, the CDR3 reads TGCAGCGTTGCCCCTGGGGGCTTTAACTATGGCTACACCTTC.

The chain employs TRBV6-1 and TRBJ2-7; a weak D match, TRBD1 (6 bases). This CDR3 has 15 amino acids. Germline V gives CDR1 MNHNS, CDR2 SASEGT. Trimming removed 6 bases at V and 6 bases at J, with 21 bases between. The CDR3 DNA reads TGTGCCAGCAGAAAAACAGGGACCGCTCCAGGCGAGCAGTACTTC. This gives the protein CASRKTGTAPGEQYF.

The chain combines TRBV19 with TRBJ2-3, with D perhaps matching TRBD2 (6 bases). V lost 7 bases, J lost 0 bases, and 23 bases lay in between. CDR1 is LNHDA, CDR2 SQIVND, per germline (reference sequence). CDR3 length equals 18 residues. Written as DNA, the CDR3 is TGTGCCAGTAAAAGGAGTGGTCTAGCGATCTTGAGCACAGATACGCAGTATTTT. Protein: CASKRSGLAILSTDTQYF.